This T cell receptor (beta chain) was recorded in a study of blood T cell repertoires in COVID-19. Overall study: The cDNA or gDNA used as material had been derived from T cells, B-cell-depleted T cells, or PBMCs.

TCRdb's copy holds only in-frame clones and misses some; the assay was immunoSEQ multiplex PCR. The top ten hold roughly 12% of the sample, which has some 97,000 clones, just under 80% seen once. CDR3 size: 16 residues. Germline CDR1 reads SGHRS; CDR2 reads YFSETQ. The ends were cut back, 2 bases at V and 0 bases at J, with 14 bases in the middle. The sample was peripheral blood. The sequence came from a woman between 70 and 85 years old with acute or convalescent COVID-19. The genes are TRBV5-1 and TRBJ1-1; no clear D. The CDR3 is CASSFSRLLMNTEAFF. The CDR3 DNA follows: TGCGCCAGCAGCTTTTCTAGACTACTCATGAACACTGAAGCTTTCTTT.